The sequence of this TCR beta chain was determined in a study of cytomegalovirus exposure and HLA in healthy donors. In the PCR, 60 Vbeta and 13 Jbeta primers were used. Repertoires were generated with immunoSEQ multiplex PCR, while TCRdb's copy carries only in-frame clones and drops some. The data contain 150,000 to 200,000 clones, roughly 80% of them seen just once; the ten biggest clones take up about 0.25%. The CDR3 loop spans 14 amino acids. The germline CDR1 and CDR2 sequences are SGHVS and FNYEAQ. V shed 4 bases, J shed 6 bases, and the junction held 7 bases outside the gene matches. The sequencing input was PBMCs. This sequence originates from a boy aged 10-17 years in good health and CMV-seronegative. The rearrangement uses TRBV7-6 and TRBJ2-3; TRBD1 aligns across 7 bases. The chain's CDR3 is CASSSDRSEDTQYF. Written as DNA, the CDR3 is TGTGCCAGCAGCTCGGACAGGTCGGAGGATACGCAGTATTTT.